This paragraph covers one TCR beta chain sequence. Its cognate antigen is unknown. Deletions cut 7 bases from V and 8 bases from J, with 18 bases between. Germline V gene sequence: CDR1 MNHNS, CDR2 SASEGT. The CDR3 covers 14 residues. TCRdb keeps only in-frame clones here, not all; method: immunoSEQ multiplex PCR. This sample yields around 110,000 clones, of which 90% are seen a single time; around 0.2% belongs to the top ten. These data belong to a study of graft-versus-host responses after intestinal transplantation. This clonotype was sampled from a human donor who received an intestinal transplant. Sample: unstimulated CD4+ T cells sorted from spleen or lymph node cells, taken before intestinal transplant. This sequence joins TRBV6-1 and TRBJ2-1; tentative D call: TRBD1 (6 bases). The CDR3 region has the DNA TGTGCCAGCAAGGCGGCAGGGGTAGTCGATGAGCAGTTCTTC. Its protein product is CASKAAGVVDEQFF.